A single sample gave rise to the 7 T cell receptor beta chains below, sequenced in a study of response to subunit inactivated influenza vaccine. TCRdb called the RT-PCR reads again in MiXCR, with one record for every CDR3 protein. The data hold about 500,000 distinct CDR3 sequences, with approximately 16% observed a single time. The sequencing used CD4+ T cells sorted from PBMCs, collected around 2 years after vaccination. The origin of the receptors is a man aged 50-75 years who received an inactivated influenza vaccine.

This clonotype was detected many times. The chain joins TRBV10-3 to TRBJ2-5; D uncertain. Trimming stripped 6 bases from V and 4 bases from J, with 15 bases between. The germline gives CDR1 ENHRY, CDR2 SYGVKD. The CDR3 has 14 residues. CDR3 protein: CAIRSSGNGETQYF. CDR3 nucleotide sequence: TGTGCCATCAGAAGTTCGGGTAACGGAGAGACCCAGTACTTC.

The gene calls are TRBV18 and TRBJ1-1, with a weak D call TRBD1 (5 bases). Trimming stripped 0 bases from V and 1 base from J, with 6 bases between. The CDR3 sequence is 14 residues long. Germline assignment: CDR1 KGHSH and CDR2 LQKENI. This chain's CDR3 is CASSPPGGNTEAFF. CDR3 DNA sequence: TGTGCCAGCTCACCACCTGGGGGGAACACTGAAGCTTTCTTT.

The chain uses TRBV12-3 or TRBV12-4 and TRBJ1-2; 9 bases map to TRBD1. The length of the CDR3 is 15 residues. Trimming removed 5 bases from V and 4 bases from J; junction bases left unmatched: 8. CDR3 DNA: TGTGCCAGCAGTCCTCGGGGACAGGGACCCTATGGCTACACCTTC. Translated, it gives CASSPRGQGPYGYTF.

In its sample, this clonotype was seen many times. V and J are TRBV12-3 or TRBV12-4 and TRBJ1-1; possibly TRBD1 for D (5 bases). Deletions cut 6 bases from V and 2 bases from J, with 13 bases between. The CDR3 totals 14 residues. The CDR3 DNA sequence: TGTGCCAGCAGCCGTTTTCAGGGTAACACTGAAGCTTTCTTT. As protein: CASSRFQGNTEAFF.

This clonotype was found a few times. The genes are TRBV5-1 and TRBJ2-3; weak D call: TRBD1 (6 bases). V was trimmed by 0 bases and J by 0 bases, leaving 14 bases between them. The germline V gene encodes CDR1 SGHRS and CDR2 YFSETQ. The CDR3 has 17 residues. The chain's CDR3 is CASSLGPRGTSTDTQYF. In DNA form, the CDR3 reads TGCGCCAGCAGCTTGGGCCCCAGGGGCACTAGCACAGATACGCAGTATTTT. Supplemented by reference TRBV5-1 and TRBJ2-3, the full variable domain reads KAGVTQTPRYLIKTRGQQVTLSCSPISGHRSVSWYQQTPGQGLQFLFEYFSETQRNKGNFPGRFSGRQFSNSRSEMNVSTLELGDSALYLCASSLGPRGTSTDTQYFGPGTRLTVL.

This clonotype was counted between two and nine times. CDR3 nucleotides: TGCAGTGCTCCCCCTGCCCCAGGTAGTTCACCCCTCCACTTT. Translation: CSAPPAPGSSPLHF. The chain carries TRBV20-1 and TRBJ1-6; D is unclear. V gave up 5 bases and J gave up 9 bases, with 17 bases separating them. From germline, CDR1 is DFQATT and CDR2 SNEGSKA (reference sequence). This CDR3 spans 14 amino acids.

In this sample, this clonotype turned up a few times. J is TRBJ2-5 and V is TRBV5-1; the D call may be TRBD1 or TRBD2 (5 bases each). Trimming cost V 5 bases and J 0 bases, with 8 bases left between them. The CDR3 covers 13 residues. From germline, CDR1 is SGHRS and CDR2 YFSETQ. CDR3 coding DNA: TGCGCCAGCAGGGGACCCAACCAAGAGACCCAGTACTTC. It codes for CASRGPNQETQYF.